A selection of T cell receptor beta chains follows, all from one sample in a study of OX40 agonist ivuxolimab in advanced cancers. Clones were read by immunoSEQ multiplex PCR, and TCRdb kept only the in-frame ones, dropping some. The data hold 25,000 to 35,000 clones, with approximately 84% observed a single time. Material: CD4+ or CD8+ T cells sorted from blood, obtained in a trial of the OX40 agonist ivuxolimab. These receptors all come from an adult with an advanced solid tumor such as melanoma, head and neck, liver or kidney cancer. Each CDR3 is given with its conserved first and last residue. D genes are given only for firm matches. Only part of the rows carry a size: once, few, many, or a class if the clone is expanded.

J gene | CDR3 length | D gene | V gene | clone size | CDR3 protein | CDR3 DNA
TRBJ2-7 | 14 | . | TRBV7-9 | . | CASSLEQSSYEQYF | TGTGCCAGCAGCTTAGAGCAGTCCTCCTACGAGCAGTACTTC
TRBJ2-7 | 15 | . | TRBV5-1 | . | CASSLNGRSLYEQYF | TGCGCCAGCAGCTTAAATGGACGCTCCCTTTACGAGCAGTACTTC
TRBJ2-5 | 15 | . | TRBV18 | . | CASSDYSQGQETQYF | TGTGCCAGCTCAGATTACTCTCAGGGGCAAGAGACCCAGTACTTC
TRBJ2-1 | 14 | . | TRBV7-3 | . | CASSPSGSNNEQFF | TGTGCCAGCAGCCCCAGCGGGTCCAACAATGAGCAGTTCTTC
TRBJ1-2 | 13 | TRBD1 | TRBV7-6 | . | CASSFQGDYGYTF | TGTGCCAGCAGCTTCCAGGGGGACTATGGCTACACCTTC
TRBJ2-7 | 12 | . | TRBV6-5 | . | CASSPTGYEQYF | TGTGCCAGCAGCCCGACAGGCTACGAGCAGTACTTC
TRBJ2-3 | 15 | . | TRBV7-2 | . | CASSLGGRVTDTQYF | TGTGCCAGCAGCTTGGGGGGCAGGGTGACAGATACGCAGTATTTT
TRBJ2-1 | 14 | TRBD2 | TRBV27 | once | CASSLSGAYNEQFF | TGTGCCAGCAGTTTAAGCGGGGCGTACAATGAGCAGTTCTTC
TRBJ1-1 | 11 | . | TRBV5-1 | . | CASSLSGKAFF | TGCGCCAGCAGCTTGAGCGGGAAGGCTTTCTTT
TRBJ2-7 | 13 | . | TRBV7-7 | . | CASSLGETYEQYF | TGTGCCAGCAGCTTAGGAGAGACCTACGAGCAGTACTTC
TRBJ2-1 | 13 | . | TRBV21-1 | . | CASSALAYNEQFF | TGTGCCAGCAGCGCACTAGCGTACAATGAGCAGTTCTTC
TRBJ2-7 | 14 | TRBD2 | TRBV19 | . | CASSIAGGPNEQYF | TGTGCCAGTAGTATAGCGGGGGGGCCCAACGAGCAGTACTTC
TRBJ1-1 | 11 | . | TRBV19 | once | CASRRGTEAFF | TGTGCCAGTAGACGGGGTACTGAAGCTTTCTTT